The 25 T cell receptor beta chains presented below share a single source sample, sequenced in a study of Ad26.COV2.S vaccination and SARS-CoV-2 variants. Measured with immunoSEQ multiplex PCR; TCRdb has only the in-frame clones, and not every one. The data contain about 280,000 clones, about 87% of them singletons. The treatment: some 20 received Ad26.COV2.S at low or high dose, single or two shots; about 5 received placebo; per-sample allocation not given. Specimens were obtained on day 63 following the first vaccine or placebo injection. This sample comprised peripheral blood, obtained in a trial of Ad26.COV2.S vaccine versus placebo. Source of these receptors: a person between 18 and 59 years old who received the Ad26.COV2.S COVID-19 vaccine or a placebo.

The CDR3 reads CASMGTSGTFGEQFF. The CDR3 DNA reads TGTGCCAGCATGGGGACTAGCGGTACATTTGGAGAGCAGTTCTTC. The genes are TRBV2 and TRBJ2-1; 11 positions agree with TRBD2. V lost 7 bases and J lost 10; bases outside the gene matches: 12. The CDR3 is 15 residues long. CDR1 and CDR2 from the germline V gene are SNHLY and FYNNEI.

A few counts support this clone. The chain employs TRBV20-1 and TRBJ1-2; D ambiguous. The CDR3 has 11 residues. The germline V gene has CDR1 DFQATT and CDR2 SNEGSKA (reference sequence). V dropped 1 base and J dropped 6 bases, with 6 bases sitting between them. The CDR3 sequence: CSARGGDGYTF. In DNA, the CDR3 is TGCAGTGCTAGAGGGGGTGATGGCTACACCTTC.

This clone was detected only once. The chain couples TRBV5-5 to TRBJ2-1, with 11 bases identical to TRBD2. Looked up from germline, CDR1 is SGHKS and CDR2 is YYEKEE (reference sequence). After removal of 4 bases from V and 8 bases from J, the junction contained 2 bases not matched to a gene. This CDR3 is built from 13 residues. The CDR3 sequence: CASSVTSGDEQFF. Written as DNA, the CDR3 is TGTGCCAGCAGCGTGACTAGCGGGGATGAGCAGTTCTTC.

The chain links TRBV9 to TRBJ1-1; D perhaps matches TRBD1 (5 bases). This CDR3 contains 13 residues. The germline gives CDR1 SGDLS, CDR2 YYNGEE. V gave up 0 bases and J gave up 6 bases, with 9 bases separating them. The CDR3 DNA reads as TGTGCCAGCAGCGTAGTATTGGGGGCTGAAGCTTTCTTT. Protein: CASSVVLGAEAFF.

The chain uses TRBV9 and TRBJ1-1; D is possibly TRBD1 (6 bases). Trimming removed 3 bases at V and 8 bases at J, with 11 bases between. The CDR3 is 12 amino acids. Germline CDR1 reads SGDLS; CDR2 reads YYNGEE. CDR3 region: CASSAGTTEAFF. In nucleotides, the CDR3 is TGTGCCAGCAGCGCCGGGACAACCGAAGCTTTCTTT.

V is TRBV18 and J is TRBJ2-3; possibly TRBD2 for D (5 bases). The germline CDR1 and CDR2 sequences are KGHSH and LQKENI. Trimming cost V 0 bases and J 6 bases, with 16 bases left between them. The CDR3 sequence is 16 residues long. CDR3 DNA: TGTGCCAGCTCACCACCGGTGGGAGCGAACCCGGATACGCAGTATTTT. Encoded protein: CASSPPVGANPDTQYF.

The chain combines TRBV4-1 with TRBJ1-2, with TRBD1 matching 9 bases. J gave up 0 bases and V 4 bases, and 6 bases lay outside the gene matches. This CDR3 region has 16 residues. Germline V gives CDR1 MGHRA, CDR2 YSYEKL. CDR3 protein: CASSLTGGVANYGYTF. CDR3 coding DNA: TGCGCCAGCAGCCTCACAGGGGGCGTCGCTAACTATGGCTACACCTTC.

This chain links TRBV5-4 with TRBJ2-2; D unresolved. The CDR3 covers 15 residues. Germline CDR1 is SGHNT and CDR2 is YYREEE (reference sequence). V lost 1 base, J lost 1 base, and 8 bases lay in between. CDR3 DNA: TGTGCCAGCAGCTTGCAGAGCGAGAACACCGGGGAGCTGTTTTTT. Its protein product is CASSLQSENTGELFF. Variable domain in full (rest from reference TRBV5-4 and TRBJ2-2): ETGVTQSPTHLIKTRGQQVTLRCSSQSGHNTVSWYQQALGQGPQFIFQYYREEENGRGNFPPRFSGLQFPNYSSELNVNALELDDSALYLCASSLQSENTGELFFGEGSRLTVL.

The chain uses TRBV24-1 and TRBJ2-3; TRBD2 is a possible D gene (5 bases). Trimming took off 8 bases at V and 3 bases at J, with 8 bases between the two ends. CDR1 KGHDR and CDR2 SFDVKD come from the germline V gene. CDR3 size: 12 residues. CDR3 nucleotide sequence: TGTGCCACCAACGGCGGGACAGATACGCAGTATTTT. Protein product: CATNGGTDTQYF.

The rearrangement joins TRBV2 to TRBJ1-5, with TRBD1 identical over 8 bases. CDR1 and CDR2 from the germline V gene are SNHLY and FYNNEI. V lost 6 bases and J lost 4; bases outside the gene matches: 5. This CDR3 comprises 14 residues. The CDR3 DNA sequence: TGTGCCAGCAGGGCCCACAGGGGGAATCAGCCCCAGCATTTT. It yields the protein CASRAHRGNQPQHF.

The chain recombines TRBV4-1 with TRBJ2-3; no reliable D call. Deletions cut 3 bases from V and 5 bases from J, with 9 bases between. The CDR3 consists of 13 residues. CDR1 is MGHRA and CDR2 is YSYEKL in the germline V gene. CDR3 protein: CASSHGPEDTQYF. For the CDR3, the DNA is TGCGCCAGCAGCCATGGACCCGAAGATACGCAGTATTTT.

The CDR3: CASSPPTGSTGELFF. As DNA, the CDR3 is TGTGCCAGCAGCCCACCGACAGGGAGCACCGGGGAGCTGTTTTTT. V is TRBV11-2 and J is TRBJ2-2; 7 bases align to TRBD1. Germline V lookup: CDR1 SGHAT, CDR2 FQNNGV. This CDR3 spans 15 amino acids. V lost 5 bases, J lost 4 bases, and 7 bases stayed unmatched.

The chain is built from TRBV5-1 and TRBJ2-1; TRBD2 matches 9 bases. Trimming cost V 1 base and J 4 bases; bases outside gene matches: 6. Per the germline V gene, CDR1 is SGHRS and CDR2 is YFSETQ. This CDR3 comprises 16 residues. The CDR3 sequence is CASSLKLREGYNEQFF. DNA for the CDR3: TGCGCCAGCAGCTTGAAGTTGCGGGAGGGTTACAATGAGCAGTTCTTC.

V gene TRBV5-4 combines with J gene TRBJ1-2; D remains unclear. CDR1 SGHNT and CDR2 YYREEE come from the germline V gene (reference sequence). V lost 0 bases to trimming and J lost 2 bases, with 5 bases between them. This CDR3 has 13 residues. The CDR3 DNA is TGTGCCAGCAGCTTGGACGGAAACTATGGCTACACCTTC. As protein: CASSLDGNYGYTF.

This clone was seen just once. The rearrangement links TRBV6-6 to TRBJ2-4; no clear D gene. The CDR3 loop spans 13 amino acids. V dropped 8 bases and J dropped 6 bases, with 14 bases sitting between them. CDR1 MNHNY and CDR2 SVGAGI come from the germline V gene (reference sequence). The CDR3 sequence: CASAPDRTNIQYF. CDR3 nucleotides: TGTGCCAGCGCCCCGGATAGGACAAACATTCAGTACTTC.

This clone has only one observation. V usage is TRBV11-2 and J usage is TRBJ2-7; 8 positions match TRBD1. The V segment lost 1 base and the J segment 3 bases; nucleotides outside the gene matches: 2. This CDR3 spans 14 amino acids. CDR1 is SGHAT, CDR2 FQNNGV, per germline. As DNA, the CDR3 is TGTGCCAGCAGCTTAGCAGGGACAGGCTACGAGCAGTACTTC. Its protein product is CASSLAGTGYEQYF. The variable domain in full, completed from reference TRBV11-2 and TRBJ2-7, reads EAGVAQSPRYKIIEKRQSVAFWCNPISGHATLYWYQQILGQGPKLLIQFQNNGVVDDSQLPKDRFSAERLKGVDSTLKIQPAKLEDSAVYLCASSLAGTGYEQYFGPGTRLTVT.

The rearrangement uses TRBV7-9 and TRBJ1-2; 7 bases line up with TRBD1. This CDR3 has 14 amino acids. With V trimmed by 5 bases and J by 4 bases, 7 bases remained unmatched. CDR1 and CDR2 (germline): SEHNR, FQNEAQ (reference sequence). CDR3 residues: CASSTTGFGYGYTF. DNA for the CDR3: TGTGCCAGCAGCACGACAGGGTTTGGCTATGGCTACACCTTC.

The rearrangement uses TRBV12-5 and TRBJ1-1; D remains ambiguous. Germline CDR1 is LGHNT and CDR2 is FRNRAP. The ends were cut back, 0 bases at V and 7 bases at J, with 12 bases in the middle. The CDR3 runs to 14 residues. The CDR3 region has the DNA TGTGCTAGTGGTTTGGTCATAGGGCCGGGTGAAGCTTTCTTT. Protein: CASGLVIGPGEAFF.

The chain employs TRBV5-8 and TRBJ1-6; 8 nucleotides agree with TRBD1. The CDR3 loop spans 15 amino acids. V shed 4 bases, J shed 7 bases, and the junction held 7 bases outside the gene matches. Germline CDR1 SGHTS, CDR2 YDEGEE. The CDR3 loop is CASSPWDRSNSPLHF. The CDR3 nucleotides are TGTGCCAGCAGCCCCTGGGACAGGAGCAATTCACCCCTCCACTTT.

The V call is TRBV14, the J call TRBJ2-2; TRBD1 agrees at 10 bases. V shed 2 bases, J shed 2 bases, and the junction held 2 bases outside the gene matches. This CDR3 contains 16 residues. Germline loops: CDR1 SGHDN, CDR2 FVKESK. Here the CDR3 DNA reads TGTGCCAGCAGCCAAAGGACAGGGGGTAACACCGGGGAGCTGTTTTTT. Translating it yields CASSQRTGGNTGELFF. The variable domain in full, with the rest retrieved from reference TRBV14 and TRBJ2-2, is EAGVTQFPSHSVIEKGQTVTLRCDPISGHDNLYWYRRVMGKEIKFLLHFVKESKQDESGMPNNRFLAERTGGTYSTLKVQPAELEDSGVYFCASSQRTGGNTGELFFGEGSRLTVL.

This CDR3 reads CASTDQGKNTEAFF. The CDR3, as DNA: TGTGCCAGCACCGACCAGGGCAAGAACACTGAAGCTTTCTTT. The chain recombines TRBV27 with TRBJ1-1; D is perhaps TRBD1 (5 bases). This CDR3 is 14 amino acids long. Germline V gene data show CDR1 as MNHEY and CDR2 as SMNVEV (reference sequence). The V gene lost 7 bases and the J gene lost 1 base, with 13 bases spanning the gap.

The chain is built from TRBV7-2 and TRBJ1-5; a weak D match, TRBD1 (6 bases). The CDR3 spans 15 residues. Trimming removed 0 bases from V and 5 bases from J, with 11 bases in between. The germline V gene has CDR1 SGHTA and CDR2 FQGNSA. The CDR3 DNA is TGTGCCAGCAGCTTAGCCGGGACAACCTATCAGCCCCAGCATTTT. Its protein product is CASSLAGTTYQPQHF.

V usage is TRBV29-1 and J usage is TRBJ1-1; 9 bases line up with TRBD1. CDR3 size: 14 residues. The germline V gene has CDR1 SQVTM and CDR2 ANQGSEA. The trim removed 3 bases at V and 5 bases at J, leaving 7 bases unmatched. The CDR3 sequence: CSVDPGTGWTEAFF. The CDR3 nucleotides read TGCAGCGTTGATCCCGGGACAGGGTGGACTGAAGCTTTCTTT.

The genes are TRBV5-1 and TRBJ2-5, with 9 bases fitting TRBD2. V lost 0 bases to trimming and J lost 1 base; unmatched junction nucleotides: 4. The CDR3 consists of 16 residues. Germline CDR1 and CDR2: SGHRS and YFSETQ. The CDR3, as DNA: TGCGCCAGCAGCTTGGTCCTAGCGGGATTCCAAGAGACCCAGTACTTC. Its protein is CASSLVLAGFQETQYF.

On this clone itself: The sample contains more than one DNA sequence encoding this CDR3. The chain links TRBV12-3 or TRBV12-4 to TRBJ1-5; 7 bases line up with TRBD1. The CDR3 length is 13 residues. V was clipped by 5 bases and J by 4 bases; unmatched bases: 2. The CDR3 nucleotides are TGTGCCAGCAGTCGGGACAGTAATCAGCCCCAGCATTTT. Translation gives CASSRDSNQPQHF.